This T cell receptor beta chain was documented in a study of shared clonotypes between healthy human individuals. Sequencing used immunoSEQ multiplex PCR; TCRdb keeps in-frame clones, though not all of them. This table has about 1.5 million clones, under 99% appearing once. CDR3 length equals 16 residues. Germline values: CDR1 SGHVS, CDR2 FNYEAQ. V lost 5 bases, J lost 1 base, and 12 bases lay in between. The chain carries TRBV7-6 and TRBJ2-6; D not certain. Sequenced material: naive CD4+ T cells sorted from blood. Described subset: CD45RA+ positively selected. The clonotype comes from a man in his thirties or forties in good health. The CDR3 is CASSPVTTSGANVLTF. The CDR3, as DNA: TGTGCCAGCAGCCCCGTTACAACGTCTGGGGCCAACGTCCTGACTTTC.